This is a list of T cell receptor beta chains from one sample in a study of cytomegalovirus exposure and HLA in healthy donors. Measured with immunoSEQ multiplex PCR; TCRdb has only the in-frame clones, and not every one. The table has about 180,000 clones, 77% seen once. The specimen sequenced was PBMCs. The origin of the receptors is a man aged 18 to 29 in good health and CMV-seronegative. The conserved cysteine and the conserved F or W are not part of the CDR3 here. Only some rows state a clone size, as once, few, many or a class for expanded clones.

NA	TRBJ2-3	TRBV7-9	ASSFTTSTDTQY
few	TRBJ1-1	TRBV4-3	ASSLTGSTEAF
NA	TRBJ2-5	TRBV14	ASSQLGLAVKETQY
NA	TRBJ2-5	TRBV7-2	ASSFRRRGGQETQY
NA	TRBJ2-3	TRBV18	ASSPPSTDTQY
once	TRBJ1-2	TRBV7-9	ASRAEKRNRDREDGYT
once	TRBJ2-5	TRBV29-1	SVEAGAVLVTQY
NA	TRBJ1-4	TRBV7-8	ASSLDMAQGVVEKLF
NA	TRBJ1-1	TRBV6-5	ASSPGQGTEAF
few	TRBJ2-3	TRBV6-1	ASSKAGLLKITDTQY
NA	TRBJ2-7	TRBV10-3	AISPERGGLYEQY
NA	TRBJ2-2	TRBV18	ASSPSGRNTGELF
NA	NA	TRBV5-1	ASSLVWGEQY
NA	TRBJ1-1	TRBV5-1	ASSPTGIRSEAF
NA	TRBJ2-7	TRBV6-1	ASSDHRQGTTYEQY
NA	TRBJ2-3	TRBV6-5	ASRSTGDTQY
NA	TRBJ2-1	TRBV30	AWAGTSSYNEQF
NA	TRBJ1-5	TRBV6-5	ASSNRAGGNQPQH
NA	TRBJ2-5	TRBV29-1	SVARGNWETQY
NA	TRBJ2-7	TRBV6-1	ASSAGQGASYEQY
NA	TRBJ2-7	TRBV27	ASSNWTVNSYEQY
few	TRBJ2-2	TRBV10-1	ASSDHVPGELF
few	TRBJ2-7	TRBV19	ASSIQGSFGQY
NA	TRBJ2-7	TRBV2	ASSEGGPEYEQY
NA	TRBJ1-3	TRBV7-8	ASSPGQGAGGNTIY
NA	TRBJ2-3	TRBV4-3	ASSQRTSGGTDTQY
NA	TRBJ2-5	TRBV7-6	ASSPTRTSQETQY